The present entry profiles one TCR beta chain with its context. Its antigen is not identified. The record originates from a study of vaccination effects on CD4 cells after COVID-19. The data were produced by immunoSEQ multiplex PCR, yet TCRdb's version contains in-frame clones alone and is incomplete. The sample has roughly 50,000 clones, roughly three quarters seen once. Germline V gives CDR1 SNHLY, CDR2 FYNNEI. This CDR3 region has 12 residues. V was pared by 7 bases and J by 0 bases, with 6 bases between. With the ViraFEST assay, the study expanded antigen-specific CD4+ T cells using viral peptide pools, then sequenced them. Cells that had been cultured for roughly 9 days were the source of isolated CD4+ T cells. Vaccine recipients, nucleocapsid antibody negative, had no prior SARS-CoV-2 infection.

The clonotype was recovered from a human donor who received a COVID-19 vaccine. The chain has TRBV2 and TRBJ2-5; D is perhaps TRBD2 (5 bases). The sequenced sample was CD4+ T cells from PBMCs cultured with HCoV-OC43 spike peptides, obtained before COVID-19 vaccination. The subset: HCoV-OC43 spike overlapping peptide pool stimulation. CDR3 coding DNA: TGTGCCAGCATGAGGGACCAAGAGACCCAGTACTTC. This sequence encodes CASMRDQETQYF.